The 32 T cell receptor beta chains given below trace back to one sample, sequenced in a study of T cells in women clearing cervical HPV infection. Measured with immunoSEQ multiplex PCR; TCRdb has only the in-frame clones, and not every one. Here the sample table reports fewer than 35,000 clones. Sequenced input: blood buffy coat. The receptors originated from a woman aged 18 to 75 with a cervical HPV16 infection that either progressed to CIN3+ or cleared (not recorded which).

Points on this clone: The DNA ends 3 residues before the CDR3 does, and the rest of the CDR3 is filled in from the germline J gene. The chain employs TRBV6-2 or TRBV6-3 and TRBJ1-2, with D unclear. The germline V gene has CDR1 MNHEY and CDR2 SVGEGT. This CDR3 contains 14 residues. The CDR3 is CASSLGLSSYDYTF. CDR3 DNA, as far as it was read: TGTGCCAGCAGCCTGGGCCTCAGCTCCTACGAC.

As concerns this clone: The observed sequence ends 3 residues before the CDR3 terminus, with the missing tail filled in from the germline J gene. The V gene is TRBV20-1, the J gene TRBJ1-4; D is unclear. In germline, CDR1 is DFQATT, CDR2 SNEGSKA (reference sequence). V was cut by 8 bases and J by 7 bases, with 11 bases left in between. The CDR3 is 11 residues long. CDR3 DNA (partial): TGCAGTAGTCCTGAAGGTGAAAAA. Translated: CSSPEGEK. The whole CDR3 region reads CSSPEGEKLFF.

The CDR3 sequence: CASSGSTGANTEAFF. The sequenced part of the CDR3 DNA is TGTGCCAGCAGCGGATCGACAGGGGCGAACACTGAA. This chain uses TRBV5-5 with TRBJ1-1, with TRBD1 matching 8 bases. The sequence runs out 3 residues before the end of the CDR3; the remainder is reconstructed from the germline J gene. Germline lookup yields CDR1 SGHKS and CDR2 YYEKEE (reference sequence). This CDR3 comprises 15 residues. V lost 4 bases and J lost 1; bases outside the gene matches: 6. The full variable domain, in which reference TRBV5-5 and TRBJ1-1 provide the parts outside the CDR3, is DAGVTQSPTHLIKTRGQQVTLRCSPISGHKSVSWYQQVLGQGPQFIFQYYEKEERGRGNFPDRFSARQFPNYSSELNVNALLLGDSALYLCASSGSTGANTEAFFGQGTRLTVV.

Comments on this clone: The CDR3 goes on 3 residues after the read ends, and that part is filled in from the germline J gene. This chain uses TRBV6-2 or TRBV6-3 with TRBJ1-6, with TRBD1 as a possible D gene (5 bases). The CDR3 has 16 amino acids. CDR1 MNHEY and CDR2 SVGEGT come from the germline V gene. Trimming removed 7 bases at V and 0 bases at J, with 13 bases between. The covered CDR3 bases are TGTGCCAGCACCGGGGGATCGAGCTCCTATAATTCACCC. Its translation: CASTGGSSSYNSP. The full-length CDR3 reads as CASTGGSSSYNSPLHF.

The CDR3 here is CASGPFTSREGYTF. CDR3 DNA, as far as it was read: TGTGCCAGTGGTCCGTTTACGTCCAGGGAGGGC. This chain links TRBV19 with TRBJ1-2; D is perhaps TRBD1 (5 bases). The CDR3 end lies 3 residues beyond the end of the read and is filled in from the germline J gene. The germline V gene encodes CDR1 LNHDA and CDR2 SQIVND (reference sequence). This CDR3 has 14 residues.

Details on this clone: The read is 3 residues too short to cover the CDR3 end, so that end is filled in from the germline J gene. The rearrangement joins TRBV20-1 to TRBJ1-5, with TRBD1 matching 7 bases. This CDR3 spans 12 amino acids. Germline CDR1 reads DFQATT; CDR2 reads SNEGSKA (reference sequence). V was clipped by 5 bases and J by 5 bases; unmatched bases: 3. The CDR3 bases that were read are TGCAGTGCTGGGACAGACGATCAGCCC. Translated, it gives CSAGTDDQP. The CDR3 in its entirety is CSAGTDDQPQHF.

On this clone: The CDR3 extends 3 residues past the end of the read, so its final part is completed from the germline J gene. This chain connects TRBV5-1 to TRBJ1-6, with D perhaps matching TRBD1 (5 bases). This CDR3 is built from 15 residues. In germline, CDR1 is SGHRS, CDR2 YFSETQ. CDR3 region: CASSLDGTGLRPLHF. The covered CDR3 bases are TGCGCCAGCAGCCTCGACGGGACGGGACTGAGGCCC.

Details on this clone: The CDR3 goes on 3 residues after the read ends, and that part is filled in from the germline J gene. The chain recombines TRBV11-2 with TRBJ2-1; D may be TRBD2 (5 bases). The CDR3 loop spans 14 amino acids. Germline V lookup: CDR1 SGHAT, CDR2 FQNNGV. The V and J ends lost 0 bases and 7 bases respectively, with 10 bases between them. The CDR3 bases that were read are TGTGCCAGCAGCTTAGAGCGGGCAGTTAATGAG. Amino acids: CASSLERAVNE. The whole CDR3 protein is CASSLERAVNEQFF.

About this clone: The sequenced fragment ends 3 residues before the CDR3 boundary, so the rest is inferred from the germline J gene. The chain recombines TRBV6-2 or TRBV6-3 with TRBJ2-3; 9 positions agree with TRBD2. The V and J ends lost 6 bases and 1 base, in that order; junction bases with no gene match: 11. The CDR3 spans 17 residues. Germline lookup yields CDR1 MNHEY and CDR2 SVGEGT. CDR3 amino acids: CASRDLGAGGGTDTQYF. The CDR3 DNA, read in part, is TGTGCCAGCAGGGATCTGGGAGCGGGGGGCGGCACAGATACG.

About this clone itself: The read terminates 3 residues ahead of where the CDR3 ends, so the germline J gene completes it. V usage is TRBV30 and J usage is TRBJ2-4, with TRBD2 matching over 8 bases. The CDR3 totals 13 residues. The V gene's germline CDR1 is GTSNPN and CDR2 SVGIG (reference sequence). The CDR3 bases that were read are TGTGCCTGGAGTGTAAGGGGCGCGGGGGGT. Translation gives CAWSVRGAGG. The full CDR3 is CAWSVRGAGGQYF.

About this clone: The observed sequence ends 3 residues before the CDR3 terminus, with the missing tail filled in from the germline J gene. This chain uses TRBV20-1 with TRBJ2-1, with TRBD2 identical over 15 bases. Per the germline V gene, CDR1 is DFQATT and CDR2 is SNEGSKA (reference sequence). V shed 0 bases, J shed 9 bases, and the junction held 12 bases outside the gene matches. This CDR3 spans 18 amino acids. CDR3 DNA, as far as it was read: TGCAGTGCTAGAGAACGCCGGGGACTAGCGGGAGGTCTTGGTGAG. Translating gives CSARERRGLAGGLGE. In full, the CDR3 reads CSARERRGLAGGLGEQFF.

Note on this clone: The read terminates 3 residues before the CDR3 end, so the remaining end is supplied by the germline J gene. V usage is TRBV20-1 and J usage is TRBJ2-2, with D possibly being TRBD2 (7 bases). CDR1 and CDR2 from the germline V gene are DFQATT and SNEGSKA (reference sequence). There are 16 residues in the CDR3. The CDR3 spells CSALPPGGSGANVLFF. CDR3 DNA (partial): TGCAGTGCTCTCCCGCCGGGGGGCTCGGGGGCCAACGTG.

Comment on this clone: The read finishes 3 residues shy of the CDR3 end, and the germline J gene is used to complete it. The V gene is TRBV29-1, the J gene TRBJ1-6; tentative D call: TRBD1 (6 bases). Germline assignment: CDR1 SQVTM and CDR2 ANQGSEA. The V end lost 4 bases, the J end lost 3 bases, and 7 bases lay between the germline ends. The CDR3 is 13 amino acids. The CDR3: CSVADSYNSPLHF. The part of the CDR3 DNA that was read is TGCAGCGTTGCGGACAGCTATAATTCACCC.

As regards this clone: The CDR3 is cut off 3 residues early in the read; its end comes from the germline J gene. This chain connects TRBV30 to TRBJ1-2; D is possibly TRBD1 (6 bases). The length of the CDR3 is 15 residues. Per germline, CDR1 GTSNPN and CDR2 SVGIG (reference sequence). This CDR3 is CAWSRGGLDSYDYTF. CDR3 DNA, as far as it was read: TGTGCCTGGAGTCGGGGGGGCTTAGATTCCTACGAC.

As to this clone: The DNA ends 3 residues before the CDR3 does, and the rest of the CDR3 is filled in from the germline J gene. Other nucleotide sequences in the sample specify the same CDR3. The V gene is TRBV7-2, the J gene TRBJ1-3; a weak D match, TRBD1 (6 bases). Trimming stripped 5 bases from V and 1 base from J, with 9 bases between. The length of the CDR3 is 14 residues. Germline V CDR1 and CDR2: SGHTA, FQGNSA. Here the CDR3 reads CASSVQGSGNTIYF. Incomplete CDR3 DNA: TGTGCCAGCAGCGTACAGGGTTCTGGAAACACC.

With regard to this clone: One end of the junction varies from germline; a read error may be responsible. With the read ending 3 residues before the CDR3 end, the germline J gene is used to fill in that end. The same CDR3 arises from other DNA sequences in this sample as well. This chain connects TRBV30 to TRBJ1-3, with D perhaps matching TRBD1 (6 bases). This CDR3 region has 13 residues. CDR1 and CDR2 (germline): GTSNPN, SVGIG (reference sequence). CDR3 region: CAWTEGEGNTIYF. CDR3 DNA (partial): TGTGCCTGGACCGAGGGGGAGGGAAACACA.

Remarks on this clone: Mismatch with germline at one junction end may stem from a read error. The read halts 3 residues ahead of the CDR3 end, with the missing end drawn from the germline J gene. Different DNA sequences within this sample yield the same CDR3. The chain combines TRBV18 with TRBJ1-2; 12 bases are a match to TRBD1. The CDR3 loop spans 18 amino acids. Germline-derived CDR1 and CDR2 are KGHSH and LQKENI. CDR3 DNA, as far as it was read: TGTGCCAGCTCACCACCGTACGGGACAGGGGGCGATAACTATGGG. Translated, it gives CASSPPYGTGGDNYG. The CDR3 reads in full as CASSPPYGTGGDNYGYTF.

Of note for this clone: The read ends 3 residues shy of where the CDR3 ends; the end is completed using the germline J gene. Other DNA variants within this sample encode the same CDR3. The chain is built from TRBV19 and TRBJ2-7, with TRBD2 identical over 7 bases. The CDR3 consists of 13 residues. The V gene's germline CDR1 is LNHDA and CDR2 SQIVND (reference sequence). The V gene end was trimmed by 5 bases and the J gene end by 2 bases; junction bases not matched to a gene: 3. The CDR3: CASSPGTTYEQYF. Partial CDR3 DNA: TGTGCCAGTAGTCCTGGGACTACCTACGAG.

A remark on this clone: The CDR3 goes on 3 residues after the read ends, and that part is filled in from the germline J gene. The V call is TRBV29-1, the J call TRBJ1-3; D gene ambiguous. The germline V gene has CDR1 SQVTM and CDR2 ANQGSEA. The CDR3 loop spans 13 amino acids. V was clipped by 7 bases and J by 1 base, with 11 bases between them. This CDR3 reads CSARIASGNTIYF. The covered CDR3 bases are TGCAGCGCCAGGATAGCGTCTGGAAACACC.

On this clone itself: The missing CDR3 end, 3 residues past where the read stops, is filled in from the germline J gene. This rearrangement joins TRBV20-1 to TRBJ2-5; 7 bases agree with TRBD2. The CDR3 is 13 residues long. The V gene end was trimmed by 3 bases and the J gene end by 5 bases; junction bases not matched to a gene: 6. Germline CDR1 reads DFQATT; CDR2 reads SNEGSKA (reference sequence). CDR3 sequence: CSASPRRGETQYF. The sequenced CDR3 bases are TGCAGTGCTAGCCCTAGGCGGGGGGAGACC.

A word on this clone: The read ends 3 residues shy of where the CDR3 ends; the end is completed using the germline J gene. The V gene is TRBV9, the J gene TRBJ2-7, with D possibly matching TRBD1 (6 bases). V was clipped by 0 bases and J by 6 bases, with 10 bases between them. The CDR3 covers 13 residues. Germline V gene sequence: CDR1 SGDLS, CDR2 YYNGEE. The sequenced part of the CDR3 DNA is TGTGCCAGCAGCGTAGAGGGGGTCAGCGAG. Its translation is CASSVEGVSE. The whole CDR3 reads CASSVEGVSEQYF.

With regard to this clone: The CDR3 end lies 3 residues beyond the end of the read and is filled in from the germline J gene. The chain carries TRBV2 and TRBJ2-2; TRBD1 aligns across 10 bases. The V and J ends lost 4 bases and 5 bases, in that order; junction bases with no gene match: 4. Germline V gene lookup returns CDR1 SNHLY and CDR2 FYNNEI. The CDR3 extends over 15 amino acids. The CDR3 sequence: CASSGWTGGTGELFF. The CDR3 bases that were read are TGTGCCAGCAGTGGGTGGACAGGGGGGACCGGGGAG.

Regarding this clone: The read falls 3 residues short of the CDR3 end, and the missing part is taken from the germline J gene. The rearrangement links TRBV6-1 to TRBJ1-2, with 8 bases that match TRBD1. The length of the CDR3 is 14 residues. Germline V gene lookup returns CDR1 MNHNS and CDR2 SASEGT. The CDR3 sequence is CASSEGQDWNDYTF. CDR3 bases read: TGTGCCAGCAGTGAGGGACAGGATTGGAATGAC.

The part of the CDR3 DNA that was read is TGTGCCAGCAGCTTAGGCCTTGACAGACTCTATGGC. It translates to CASSLGLDRLYG. In full, the CDR3 reads CASSLGLDRLYGYTF. J is TRBJ1-2 and V is TRBV11-2; D may be TRBD1 (5 bases). The DNA ends 3 residues before the CDR3 does, and the rest of the CDR3 is filled in from the germline J gene. Germline assignment: CDR1 SGHAT and CDR2 FQNNGV. This CDR3 has 15 residues. The V end lost 1 base, the J end lost 4 bases, and 13 bases lay between the germline ends.

Worth noting for this clone: Read data end 3 residues before the CDR3 end; the end is taken from the germline J gene. This chain uses TRBV5-1 with TRBJ1-2; the match to TRBD1 covers 10 bases. V shed 4 bases, J shed 2 bases, and the junction held 2 bases outside the gene matches. The germline gives CDR1 SGHRS, CDR2 YFSETQ. The CDR3 length is 14 residues. CDR3 bases read: TGCGCCAGCAGCACGGACAGGGGGAACTATGGC. Translated: CASSTDRGNYG. The CDR3 as a whole reads CASSTDRGNYGYTF.

CDR3 protein: CASAGGQGDSQPQHF. The CDR3 DNA, read in part, is TGTGCCAGCGCCGGCGGACAGGGGGACAGTCAGCCC. V and J are TRBV7-6 and TRBJ1-5, with 10 positions matching TRBD1. The read ends 3 residues early relative to the CDR3; the germline J gene fills the gap. V gave up 8 bases and J gave up 6 bases; unmatched junction bases: 10. CDR1 is SGHVS, CDR2 FNYEAQ, per germline. CDR3 size: 15 residues. The whole variable domain, remainder taken from reference TRBV7-6 and TRBJ1-5, is GAGVSQSPRYKVTKRGQDVALRCDPISGHVSLYWYRQALGQGPEFLTYFNYEAQQDKSGLPNDRFSAERPEGSISTLTIQRTEQRDSAMYRCASAGGQGDSQPQHFGDGTRLSIL.

With respect to this clone: The CDR3 goes on 3 residues after the read ends, and that part is filled in from the germline J gene. This chain links TRBV2 with TRBJ1-4, with 9 positions matching TRBD1. V gave up 8 bases and J gave up 4 bases; unmatched junction bases: 11. Germline CDR1 reads SNHLY; CDR2 reads FYNNEI. CDR3 length equals 16 residues. The CDR3 loop is CASAKRTGEGNEKLFF. The CDR3 bases that were read are TGTGCCAGCGCGAAACGGACAGGGGAAGGTAATGAAAAA.

With regard to this clone: One junction end does not reproduce the germline sequence, and a read error may be involved. With the read ending 3 residues before the CDR3 end, the germline J gene is used to fill in that end. V and J are TRBV19 and TRBJ2-3, with D unclear. The germline CDR1 and CDR2 sequences are LNHDA and SQIVND (reference sequence). This CDR3 is built from 13 residues. Incomplete CDR3 DNA: TGTGTCAGTAGTACCCGTATCACAGATACG. Amino acid sequence: CVSSTRITDT. The full CDR3 reads CVSSTRITDTQYF. Full variable domain (rest looked up from reference TRBV19 and TRBJ2-3): DGGITQSPKYLFRKEGQNVTLSCEQNLNHDAMYWYRQDPGQGLRLIYYSQIVNDFQKGDIAEGYSVSREKKESFPLTVTSAQKNPTAFYLCVSSTRITDTQYFGPGTRLTVL.

Of note for this clone: The read stops 3 residues short of the end of the CDR3; the missing end is completed from the germline J gene. This chain connects TRBV20-1 to TRBJ2-4; D possibly corresponds to TRBD2 (7 bases). The germline CDR1 and CDR2 sequences are DFQATT and SNEGSKA (reference sequence). The length of the CDR3 is 13 residues. The CDR3 bases that were read are TGCAGTGCTAGAGCGGGGGGCGAGCAGACT. Amino acids: CSARAGGEQT. The CDR3 reads in full as CSARAGGEQTQYF.

Note on this clone: The CDR3 end is not reached by the read, which stops 3 residues before it; the germline J gene fills it in. V and J are TRBV12-3 or TRBV12-4 and TRBJ2-3; D may be TRBD2 (6 bases). Trimming shortened V by 3 bases and J by 0 bases, and 16 bases separated the two germline ends. The CDR3 runs 17 residues. Incomplete CDR3 DNA: TGTGCCAGCAGTTTGAATCAACTAGCCGATAGCACAGATACG. It specifies CASSLNQLADSTDT. The whole CDR3 protein is CASSLNQLADSTDTQYF.

In the case of this clone: The CDR3 end is not reached by the read, which stops 3 residues before it; the germline J gene fills it in. The chain carries TRBV7-9 and TRBJ2-2; 10 bases line up with TRBD1. This CDR3 has 15 amino acids. The germline gives CDR1 SEHNR, CDR2 FQNEAQ (reference sequence). The CDR3 bases that were read are TGTGCCAGCAGCTTAGGGACAGGGGGAGAGGAAAAG. It encodes CASSLGTGGEEK. The CDR3 reads in full as CASSLGTGGEEKLFF.

As to this clone: The CDR3 end is not reached by the read, which stops 3 residues before it; the germline J gene fills it in. This chain joins TRBV5-6 and TRBJ1-2; 10 bases are shared with TRBD1. The CDR3 contains 14 residues. In germline, CDR1 is SGHDT, CDR2 YYEEEE. The CDR3 bases that were read are TGTGCCAGCAGCTTGGGAGACAGGGGGCGAGGC. Translating gives CASSLGDRGRG. The complete CDR3 sequence is CASSLGDRGRGYTF.